The subject of this entry is one T cell receptor beta chain. Per germline, CDR1 SEHNR and CDR2 FQNEAQ (reference sequence). CDR3 length: 15 residues. The germline V and J ends were trimmed by 4 bases and 2 bases, with 15 bases remaining between them. The source of the sample is a study of T cells in Graves' hyperthyroidism and ophthalmopathy. Amplified TCR beta CDR3 regions came from RNA transcripts. Using the HTBI primer set, a first-round RT-PCR was run on the TCR CDR3. One entry per CDR3 protein results from TCRdb running MiXCR on the multiplex PCR reads. Of under 700,000 distinct CDR3 sequences listed, around 42% are singletons.

This receptor was taken from a woman aged 18 to 35 with Graves' hyperthyroidism. The V call is TRBV7-9, the J call TRBJ2-7, with D perhaps given as TRBD1 or TRBD2 (5 bases each). Sequencing was performed on peripheral blood or thyroid tissue (not recorded which). This CDR3 reads CASSSNGGRTYEQYF. In DNA form, the CDR3 reads TGTGCCAGCAGCTCGAATGGGGGAAGGACCTACGAGCAGTACTTC.